Presented here are 23 T cell receptor beta chains from one specimen sequenced in a study of breast tumors, draining lymph nodes, adjacent tissues. TCRdb called the multiplex PCR reads again in MiXCR, with one record for every CDR3 protein. The table has 85,000 to 130,000 distinct CDR3 sequences, 30% seen once. Axillary draining lymph nodes of breast cancer patients supplied the node samples. Sequencing was carried out using axillary lymph node tissue. These receptors were collected from a female donor with breast cancer. Some clones in this sample may be carry-over from other donors' samples.

About this clonotype itself: This may arise from a read error, as a much more abundant clone is one base away. The chain carries TRBV5-1 and TRBJ2-2; D uncertain. V was clipped by 4 bases and J by 6 bases, with 4 bases between them. Germline CDR1 SGHRS, CDR2 YFSETQ. CDR3 length: 11 residues. The CDR3 region has the DNA TGCGCCAGCAGCACCGCCGGGGAGCTGTTTTTT. Amino acids: CASSTAGELFF.

The table lists this clonotype with a few counts. The chain has TRBV3-1 and TRBJ2-4, with D perhaps TRBD1 (6 bases). The CDR3 has 15 residues. Per germline, CDR1 LGHDT and CDR2 YNNKEL (reference sequence). Trimming left V 0 bases short and J 6 bases short, with 12 bases between. The CDR3 loop is CASSQEGGRGNIQYF. CDR3 nucleotides: TGTGCCAGCAGCCAAGAAGGTGGCAGGGGAAACATTCAGTACTTC.

This clonotype has ten or more counts. The chain joins TRBV6-5 to TRBJ1-5; 9 bases are shared with TRBD1. This CDR3 is 14 amino acids long. The V gene end was trimmed by 0 bases and the J gene end by 6 bases; junction bases not matched to a gene: 0. The germline V gene encodes CDR1 MNHEY and CDR2 SVGAGI. CDR3 sequence (DNA): TGTGCCAGCAGTTACTCGGGACAGGGTCAGCCCCAGCATTTT. It encodes CASSYSGQGQPQHF.

This clonotype was seen a few times. A much more abundant neighbour one base away suggests this may be a read error. The gene calls are TRBV13 and TRBJ1-5; 7 nucleotides agree with TRBD1. With V trimmed by 2 bases and J by 9 bases, 4 bases remained unmatched. The CDR3 consists of 13 residues. Germline V lookup: CDR1 PRHDT, CDR2 FYEKMQ (reference sequence). CDR3 in DNA: TGTGCCAGCAGCTTACGAGGGGGCGGGCCCCAGCATTTT. Its translation is CASSLRGGGPQHF.

In its sample, this clonotype was seen once. The chain links TRBV29-1 to TRBJ1-5; 9 nucleotides align to TRBD1. Germline V gene lookup returns CDR1 SQVTM and CDR2 ANQGSEA. Losses at the gene ends were 6 bases for V and 0 bases for J; bases not matched to a gene: 6. The CDR3 runs 15 residues. CDR3 protein: CSVGTGLYSNQPQHF. The CDR3 region has the DNA TGCAGCGTCGGGACAGGGCTCTATAGCAATCAGCCCCAGCATTTT.

Ten or more counts support this clonotype. This may be a read error: a much more frequent sequence differs by one nucleotide. This chain connects TRBV7-8 to TRBJ2-5; a possible D gene is TRBD1 (6 bases). The germline V gene encodes CDR1 SGHVS and CDR2 FQNEAQ. The CDR3 is made up of 15 amino acids. The CDR3 DNA reads as TGTGCCAGCAGCTTAGGGGACACCCCTGTAGAGACCCAGCACTTC. Translated: CASSLGDTPVETQHF. The variable domain in full, with the rest retrieved from reference TRBV7-8 and TRBJ2-5, is GAGVSQSPRYKVAKRGQDVALRCDPISGHVSLFWYQQALGQGPEFLTYFQNEAQLDKSGLPSDRFFAERPEGSVSTLKIQRTQQEDSAVYLCASSLGDTPVETQHFGPGTRLLVL.

In this sample, this clonotype turned up many times. This rearrangement joins TRBV2 to TRBJ2-3; D remains ambiguous. The germline V gene encodes CDR1 SNHLY and CDR2 FYNNEI. V lost 2 bases to trimming and J lost 6 bases, with 15 bases between them. This CDR3 is built from 15 residues. The CDR3 is CASSESDLQRDTQYF. For the CDR3, the DNA is TGTGCCAGCAGTGAATCGGACCTACAGAGGGATACGCAGTATTTT.

The chain uses TRBV11-2 and TRBJ2-1; 10 bases line up with TRBD2. This CDR3 has 16 amino acids. V was pared by 1 base and J by 5 bases, with 5 bases of the junction left unmatched. Germline V gives CDR1 SGHAT, CDR2 FQNNGV. Written as DNA, the CDR3 is TGTGCCAGCAGCTTAGGGCTAGCGGGAGTTCACAATGAGCAGTTCTTC. This gives the protein CASSLGLAGVHNEQFF.

This clonotype was found many times. The chain employs TRBV27 and TRBJ2-7; D may be TRBD2 (6 bases). The CDR3 has 16 amino acids. V dropped 8 bases and J dropped 0 bases, with 20 bases sitting between them. CDR1 is MNHEY and CDR2 is SMNVEV in the germline V gene (reference sequence). As DNA, the CDR3 is TGTGCCAGCTCACCTGGGTGGGCCGGGAGCTCCTACGAGCAGTACTTC. Translating gives CASSPGWAGSSYEQYF.

This chain uses TRBV29-1 with TRBJ2-5; D possibly corresponds to TRBD2 (6 bases). CDR1 and CDR2 (germline): SQVTM, ANQGSEA. The CDR3 runs 12 residues. V was shortened by 7 bases and J by 1 base, with 10 bases between the two germline ends. The CDR3 region is CSAGTGQETQYF. The CDR3 region has the DNA TGCAGCGCCGGGACTGGCCAAGAGACCCAGTACTTC.

This clonotype was seen at least ten times. Relative to the germline gene, one junction end is altered; a read error may explain this. This sequence joins TRBV20-1 and TRBJ1-2; TRBD1 matches 9 bases. Germline lookup yields CDR1 DFQATT and CDR2 SNEGSKA (reference sequence). The CDR3 contains 15 residues. In DNA form, the CDR3 reads TGCAGTGCAAGGGACAGGGAGGACGCTACCTATGGCTACGCCTTC. Translating gives CSARDREDATYGYAF.

Comment on this clonotype: A much larger clone is a single base away; this may be a read error. Since no conserved phenylalanine or tryptophan closes the CDR3, a read error is the likely cause. The chain carries TRBV3-1 and TRBJ2-7; D might be TRBD1 or TRBD2, each matching 5 bases. Germline V gives CDR1 LGHDT, CDR2 YNNKEL (reference sequence). Between the trimmed V and J ends, which lost 0 bases and 5 bases, there was a span of 14 bases. This CDR3 spans 15 amino acids. The CDR3 DNA reads TGTGCCAGCAGCCAAGATTTCATGAGGGGCAACGAGCAGTACCTC. As protein: CASSQDFMRGNEQYL.

This clonotype appeared a single time. The genes are TRBV11-2 and TRBJ2-5, with TRBD2 matching over 8 bases. The CDR3 has 19 amino acids. Germline V gene data show CDR1 as SGHAT and CDR2 as FQNNGV. Trimming removed 4 bases from V and 7 bases from J; junction bases left unmatched: 23. The CDR3 region has the DNA TGTGCCAGCAGCTCAGACGCAGGACCAGCGGGAGATCAAAGGGGGACCCAGTACTTC. It codes for CASSSDAGPAGDQRGTQYF.

A remark on this clonotype: A much more abundant neighbour one base away suggests this may be a read error. The CDR3 nucleotides read TGTGCCAGCTCACCGTTCCGGACCTCTAACTATGGCTACGCCTTC. Its translation: CASSPFRTSNYGYAF. J is TRBJ1-2 and V is TRBV18; D is unclear. The CDR3 has 15 residues. Germline lookup yields CDR1 KGHSH and CDR2 LQKENI.

As to this clonotype: This may come from a read error, since a much larger clone is one base off. The chain couples TRBV12-3 or TRBV12-4 to TRBJ1-1; D may be TRBD1 (5 bases). This CDR3 has 14 amino acids. CDR3 region: CASSRGSGGGEALF. In DNA form, the CDR3 reads TGTGCCAGCAGCCGCGGGTCGGGGGGAGGTGAAGCTCTCTTT.

Note on this clonotype: This may be a read error: a much more frequent sequence differs by one nucleotide. V is TRBV20-1 and J is TRBJ1-2; D gene unclear. The V and J ends lost 8 bases and 4 bases respectively, with 14 bases between them. The CDR3 sequence is 12 residues long. Germline loops: CDR1 DFQATT, CDR2 SNEGSKA (reference sequence). This CDR3 reads CSTKDTGYGYTF. The CDR3 bases are TGCAGTACTAAAGACACTGGCTATGGCTACACCTTC.

Worth noting for this clonotype: A single base separates this from a much larger clone, so it may be a read error. This chain links TRBV12-3 or TRBV12-4 with TRBJ1-2; 7 nucleotides agree with TRBD1. Trimming cost V 7 bases and J 6 bases; bases outside gene matches: 14. This CDR3 is built from 15 residues. The CDR3 coding sequence is TGTGCCAGCATCAACTGGGGGGCAGGGGGGGATGGCTACACCTTC. Translated: CASINWGAGGDGYTF.

This clonotype was observed a handful of times. This chain joins TRBV19 and TRBJ1-6, with 8 bases that match TRBD1. Germline loops: CDR1 LNHDA, CDR2 SQIVND (reference sequence). Trimming at V came to 5 bases and at J to 8 bases, leaving 8 bases not matched to a gene. CDR3 length: 15 residues. The DNA for the CDR3 is TGTGCCAGTAGTCCATTGACAGGGGTAGATTCACCCCTCCACTTT. Its translation is CASSPLTGVDSPLHF.

This clonotype appeared many times. The chain has TRBV24-1 and TRBJ2-3; D is unresolved. This CDR3 is 12 amino acids long. Per the germline V gene, CDR1 is KGHDR and CDR2 is SFDVKD. The germline V and J ends were trimmed by 5 bases and 0 bases, with 2 bases remaining between them. CDR3 in DNA: TGTGCCACCAGTGCTAGCACAGATACGCAGTATTTT. It is translated as CATSASTDTQYF.

Many counts were recorded for this clonotype. The genes are TRBV28 and TRBJ1-6; tentatively, D is TRBD1 (5 bases). The CDR3 has 14 residues. V was cut by 6 bases and J by 4 bases, with 10 bases left in between. Germline V gene data show CDR1 as MDHEN and CDR2 as SYDVKM. For the CDR3, the DNA is TGTGCCAGCAGGATGACAGCTTATAATTCACCCCTCCACTTT. It codes for CASRMTAYNSPLHF.

This clonotype was observed a handful of times. A much larger clone is a single base away; this may be a read error. The chain uses TRBV4-1 and TRBJ2-7; 12 bases agree with TRBD2. J gave up 6 bases and V 3 bases, and 6 bases lay outside the gene matches. Germline V lookup: CDR1 MGHRA, CDR2 YSYEKL. The CDR3 extends over 15 amino acids. CDR3 residues: CASSHPTSGGLEQYF. CDR3 nucleotide sequence: TGCGCCAGCAGCCACCCCACTAGCGGGGGGCTCGAGCAGTACTTC.

In this sample, this clonotype turned up many times. The chain carries TRBV12-3 or TRBV12-4 and TRBJ2-7, with TRBD2 as a possible D gene (5 bases). Trimming removed 1 base at V and 1 base at J, with 8 bases between. The CDR3 length is 14 residues. The DNA of the CDR3 is TGTGCCAGCAGTTTAGGAGGGTCGTCCTACGAGCAGTACTTC. Protein: CASSLGGSSYEQYF.

The rearrangement joins TRBV5-1 to TRBJ2-7; a possible D gene is TRBD1 (7 bases). V shed 0 bases and J shed 2 bases, with 15 bases lying between them. The germline V gene has CDR1 SGHRS and CDR2 YFSETQ. The CDR3 loop spans 16 amino acids. This CDR3 reads CASSLAGGGNTYEQYF. CDR3 DNA: TGCGCCAGCAGCTTGGCCGGAGGGGGCAACACCTACGAGCAGTACTTC. The variable domain in full, completed from reference TRBV5-1 and TRBJ2-7, reads KAGVTQTPRYLIKTRGQQVTLSCSPISGHRSVSWYQQTPGQGLQFLFEYFSETQRNKGNFPGRFSGRQFSNSRSEMNVSTLELGDSALYLCASSLAGGGNTYEQYFGPGTRLTVT.